The sequence of this TCR beta chain was determined in a study of cytomegalovirus exposure and HLA in healthy donors. Researchers ran the PCR with 60 Vbeta and 13 Jbeta primers. The method was immunoSEQ multiplex PCR; TCRdb's version includes in-frame clones alone and lacks a portion of them. This table holds approximately 160,000 clones, about three quarters found once. Study results and caveats: Several of the most significant clusters appeared, in a later analysis, to be linked to common viral pathogens. Researchers reported that a few CMV-associated chains were confirmed in vitro as CMV antigen-specific.

Germline assignment: CDR1 WSHSY and CDR2 SAAADI. V gave up 6 bases and J gave up 4 bases, with 9 bases separating them. This CDR3 spans 12 amino acids. As to this clone: Its target is unknown.

Sequenced input: PBMCs. This chain joins TRBV10-2 and TRBJ1-2; unclear D gene. This TCR derives from a man aged 18 to 29 in good health and CMV-seronegative. The CDR3 spells CASSPGVYGYTF. The CDR3 region has the DNA TGCGCCAGCAGCCCGGGTGTCTATGGCTACACCTTC.